The TCR beta chain described here comes from a study of cytomegalovirus exposure and HLA in healthy donors. On this clone: No antigen is known for it.

Notes on the study in general: Rarity characterized most TCR sequences, yet some public TCRs appeared in many donors.

Data came from immunoSEQ multiplex PCR; TCRdb stores just in-frame clones and leaves some out. The table includes about 72,000 clones, 85% to 95% detected once. Input material: PBMCs. The TCR sequence derives from a woman between 18 and 29 years old in good health and CMV-seropositive.

This CDR3 is CSVGWAGGNQPQHF. The CDR3 DNA is TGCAGCGTTGGGTGGGCAGGGGGGAATCAGCCCCAGCATTTT. The V and J genes are TRBV29-1 and TRBJ1-5; 7 positions agree with TRBD1. The CDR3 extends over 14 amino acids. Germline V gives CDR1 SQVTM, CDR2 ANQGSEA. Trimming cost V 4 bases and J 4 bases; bases outside gene matches: 7.